Listed here are 27 T cell receptor beta chains from one sample, sequenced in a study of cytomegalovirus exposure and HLA in healthy donors. Vbeta (60) and Jbeta (13) primers were used in the PCR. Data came from immunoSEQ multiplex PCR; TCRdb stores just in-frame clones and leaves some out. The repertoire holds approximately 170,000 clones, with more than 75% as singletons. The sequencing input was PBMCs. Receptors were obtained from a man aged 25 to 40 in good health and CMV-seropositive.

CDR3 protein: CASSSGGGLTGELFF. For the CDR3, the DNA is TGTGCCAGTAGTAGCGGGGGAGGGCTCACCGGGGAGCTGTTTTTT. The chain has TRBV19 and TRBJ2-2; 7 bases are a match to TRBD2. The CDR3 runs to 15 residues. Trimming took 4 bases from V and 4 from J; bases not matched to a gene: 6. CDR1 and CDR2 from the germline V gene are LNHDA and SQIVND (reference sequence).

V and J are TRBV29-1 and TRBJ1-2; 9 positions match TRBD1. CDR1 is SQVTM and CDR2 is ANQGSEA in the germline V gene. The V gene end was trimmed by 3 bases and the J gene end by 6 bases; junction bases not matched to a gene: 5. The CDR3 contains 13 residues. This chain's CDR3 is CSVEGQGRNGYTF. CDR3 nucleotide sequence: TGCAGCGTTGAGGGACAGGGTCGGAATGGCTACACCTTC.

This chain joins TRBV9 and TRBJ1-2; 9 nucleotides match TRBD1. The CDR3 is 15 amino acids. Germline V gives CDR1 SGDLS, CDR2 YYNGEE. With V trimmed by 0 bases and J by 2 bases, 2 bases remained unmatched. CDR3 residues: CASSVGGTGNYGYTF. CDR3 nucleotide sequence: TGTGCCAGCAGCGTAGGAGGGACAGGGAACTATGGCTACACCTTC.

V and J are TRBV7-2 and TRBJ2-2; D may be TRBD1 (6 bases). This CDR3 has 17 amino acids. The ends were cut back, 5 bases at V and 5 bases at J, with 21 bases in the middle. Germline CDR1 is SGHTA and CDR2 is FQGNSA. In DNA, the CDR3 is TGTGCCAGCAGCCTCATTAGTACAGGGACGCGGACCGGGGAGCTGTTTTTT. Its protein is CASSLISTGTRTGELFF.

J is TRBJ2-3 and V is TRBV6-1, with 8 bases lining up with TRBD2. V dropped 3 bases and J dropped 0; count of bases not matched to a gene: 17. The germline CDR1 and CDR2 sequences are MNHNS and SASEGT. This CDR3 comprises 20 residues. The CDR3 coding sequence is TGTGCCAGCAGTGATGGTGGGTGGCTAGCGGGTTCAGAAAGCACAGATACGCAGTATTTT. Its protein product is CASSDGGWLAGSESTDTQYF.

V is TRBV5-1 and J is TRBJ2-7, with TRBD1 matching 7 bases. Trimming cost V 6 bases and J 10 bases; bases outside gene matches: 7. In germline, CDR1 is SGHRS, CDR2 YFSETQ. This CDR3 is built from 11 residues. This chain's CDR3 is CASKQGPTQYV. The CDR3 nucleotides read TGCGCCAGCAAACAGGGGCCAACCCAGTACGTC.

The gene calls are TRBV6-5 and TRBJ2-2; 7 bases line up with TRBD1. CDR1 and CDR2 (germline): MNHEY, SVGAGI. J lost 0 bases, V lost 8 bases, and 6 bases had no gene match. This CDR3 is 15 amino acids long. Here the CDR3 reads CASSRTGSNTGELFF. CDR3 sequence (DNA): TGTGCCAGCTCTCGGACAGGCTCGAACACCGGGGAGCTGTTTTTT.

The chain has TRBV7-3 and TRBJ2-5, with 12 bases lining up with TRBD2. V lost 2 bases and J lost 4; bases outside the gene matches: 5. Germline V CDR1 and CDR2: SGHTA, FQGTGA. CDR3 size: 16 residues. DNA of the CDR3: TGTGCCAGCAGCTTAGGAGGACTAGCGGGAAGAGAGACCCAGTACTTC. As protein: CASSLGGLAGRETQYF. Using reference TRBV7-3 and TRBJ2-5 for the parts outside the CDR3, the full variable domain is GAGVSQTPSNKVTEKGKYVELRCDPISGHTALYWYRQSLGQGPEFLIYFQGTGAADDSGLPNDRFFAVRPEGSVSTLKIQRTERGDSAVYLCASSLGGLAGRETQYFGPGTRLLVL.

The chain employs TRBV10-3 and TRBJ2-7; D remains ambiguous. The germline CDR1 and CDR2 sequences are ENHRY and SYGVKD. The CDR3 loop spans 12 amino acids. Trimming took off 3 bases at V and 7 bases at J, with 10 bases between the two ends. DNA for the CDR3: TGTGCCATCAGTGATACCGCGAGGGAGCAGTACTTC. Translation: CAISDTAREQYF.

This sequence joins TRBV18 and TRBJ1-4; 10 positions agree with TRBD1. The trim removed 0 bases at V and 2 bases at J, leaving 0 bases unmatched. CDR1 KGHSH and CDR2 LQKENI come from the germline V gene. This CDR3 is built from 16 residues. For the CDR3, the DNA is TGTGCCAGCTCACCACCGGGACAGGGGACTAATGAAAAACTGTTTTTT. It codes for CASSPPGQGTNEKLFF. Full variable domain (remainder filled in from reference TRBV18 and TRBJ1-4): NAGVMQNPRHLVRRRGQEARLRCSPMKGHSHVYWYRQLPEEGLKFMVYLQKENIIDESGMPKERFSAEFPKEGPSILRIQQVVRGDSAAYFCASSPPGQGTNEKLFFGSGTQLSVL.

The chain couples TRBV5-1 to TRBJ2-5, with a possible D match to TRBD1 (5 bases). V was cut by 0 bases and J by 5 bases, with 8 bases left in between. This CDR3 is 13 amino acids long. Germline CDR1 SGHRS, CDR2 YFSETQ. Here the CDR3 DNA reads TGCGCCAGCAGCTTGGAGGGGTCGGAGACCCAGTACTTC. Protein product: CASSLEGSETQYF.

The chain carries TRBV7-8 and TRBJ2-2; D is possibly TRBD2 (5 bases). The germline V gene encodes CDR1 SGHVS and CDR2 FQNEAQ. The CDR3 contains 17 residues. V lost 5 bases and J lost 0, with 16 bases in between. In DNA form, the CDR3 reads TGTGCCAGCAGCCCTCAGAGGGTAGCGACGAACACCGGGGAGCTGTTTTTT. Protein product: CASSPQRVATNTGELFF.

The V call is TRBV7-2, the J call TRBJ2-3; D is unclear. V lost 5 bases and J 2 bases, leaving 11 bases between the germline ends. The germline V gene encodes CDR1 SGHTA and CDR2 FQGNSA. The CDR3 is made up of 14 amino acids. CDR3: CASSPAGATDTQYF. The CDR3 bases are TGTGCCAGCAGCCCCGCAGGCGCCACAGATACGCAGTATTTT.

The chain links TRBV15 to TRBJ2-5; TRBD2 agrees at 13 bases. The CDR3 length is 16 residues. The germline CDR1 and CDR2 sequences are LNHNV and YYDKDF (reference sequence). The V segment lost 3 bases and the J segment 5 bases; nucleotides outside the gene matches: 6. The CDR3 bases are TGTGCCACCAGCAGGGCAATACTAGCGGGAGGGGAGACCCAGTACTTC. Translating it yields CATSRAILAGGETQYF. The complete variable domain, with remaining parts taken from reference TRBV15 and TRBJ2-5, reads DAMVIQNPRYQVTQFGKPVTLSCSQTLNHNVMYWYQQKSSQAPKLLFHYYDKDFNNEADTPDNFQSRRPNTSFCFLDIRSPGLGDTAMYLCATSRAILAGGETQYFGPGTRLLVL.

The chain combines TRBV6-5 with TRBJ1-5; 7 bases align to TRBD1. V lost 5 bases and J lost 2; bases outside the gene matches: 6. Germline V gene sequence: CDR1 MNHEY, CDR2 SVGAGI. The CDR3 covers 15 residues. Here the CDR3 reads CASSQTGSRNQPQHF. CDR3 in DNA: TGTGCCAGCAGTCAGACAGGGTCACGCAATCAGCCCCAGCATTTT.

This chain joins TRBV2 and TRBJ2-2; TRBD2 matches at 8 bases. Germline V CDR1 and CDR2: SNHLY, FYNNEI. The CDR3 extends over 16 amino acids. The V segment lost 5 bases and the J segment 3 bases; nucleotides outside the gene matches: 8. CDR3 residues: CASSNQRESYTGELFF. The CDR3 DNA reads as TGTGCCAGCAGTAACCAGCGGGAGTCCTACACCGGGGAGCTGTTTTTT.

The genes are TRBV6-1 and TRBJ2-7; possible D gene TRBD2, 5 bases. V lost 6 bases to trimming and J lost 2 bases, with 17 bases between them. Germline lookup yields CDR1 MNHNS and CDR2 SASEGT. The CDR3 covers 15 residues. This CDR3 is CASRALGGGPYEQYV. In nucleotides, the CDR3 is TGTGCCAGCAGGGCCCTGGGCGGAGGACCCTACGAGCAGTACGTC.

The chain uses TRBV19 and TRBJ1-5, with D perhaps TRBD1 (6 bases). The CDR3 is 14 residues long. CDR1 is LNHDA and CDR2 is SQIVND in the germline V gene (reference sequence). Trimming pared 10 bases from V and 2 bases from J, leaving 15 bases between. The CDR3 is CATDDRRGNQPQHF. The DNA for the CDR3 is TGTGCCACTGATGACAGGCGAGGCAATCAGCCCCAGCATTTT.

The gene calls are TRBV10-3 and TRBJ2-5, with TRBD2 matching 9 bases. The J call may be mistaken, given a closer DNA end match to TRBJ2-7. Germline V lookup: CDR1 ENHRY, CDR2 SYGVKD. The CDR3 is made up of 14 amino acids. The CDR3 here is CAISEQGLAYEQYF. The CDR3 region has the DNA TGTGCCATCAGTGAGCAGGGACTAGCTTACGAGCAGTACTTC.

The chain has TRBV29-1 and TRBJ2-3, with TRBD2 identical over 15 bases. V was pared by 7 bases and J by 6 bases, with 8 bases of the junction left unmatched. Looked up from germline, CDR1 is SQVTM and CDR2 is ANQGSEA. The CDR3 contains 15 residues. CDR3 amino acids: CSANGLAGGSDTQYF. In nucleotides, the CDR3 is TGCAGCGCCAACGGACTAGCGGGAGGGTCGGATACGCAGTATTTT.

The gene calls are TRBV9 and TRBJ1-1, with 8 nucleotides matching TRBD1. This CDR3 contains 13 residues. Germline CDR1 reads SGDLS; CDR2 reads YYNGEE. The V segment lost 7 bases and the J segment 4 bases; nucleotides outside the gene matches: 6. The CDR3 DNA sequence: TGTGCCAGCGGAGGACAGGGAGGCACTGAAGCTTTCTTT. Encoded protein: CASGGQGGTEAFF.

The chain has TRBV2 and TRBJ2-5, with TRBD1 matching over 7 bases. The CDR3 runs to 13 residues. The germline gives CDR1 SNHLY, CDR2 FYNNEI. V lost 10 bases, J lost 5 bases, and 10 bases stayed unmatched. This chain's CDR3 is CATTPTGIETQYF. The DNA for the CDR3 is TGTGCCACCACTCCGACAGGGATCGAGACCCAGTACTTC.

The rearrangement links TRBV9 to TRBJ1-2; 12 bases fit TRBD1. This CDR3 spans 16 amino acids. V shed 0 bases and J 6 bases; nucleotides not matched to a gene: 6. Germline V CDR1 and CDR2: SGDLS, YYNGEE. CDR3 DNA sequence: TGTGCCAGCAGCGTAGCTCGAGGGGACAGGGGGCATGGCTACACCTTC. Its translation is CASSVARGDRGHGYTF. The entire variable domain, with the rest obtained from reference TRBV9 and TRBJ1-2, is as follows: DSGVTQTPKHLITATGQRVTLRCSPRSGDLSVYWYQQSLDQGLQFLIQYYNGEERAKGNILERFSAQQFPDLHSELNLSSLELGDSALYFCASSVARGDRGHGYTFGSGTRLTVV.

A single count supports this clone. This same CDR3 is encoded by further DNA sequences in the sample. This chain uses TRBV5-1 with TRBJ1-4; a possible D gene is TRBD1 (5 bases). The germline CDR1 and CDR2 sequences are SGHRS and YFSETQ. The CDR3 is made up of 14 amino acids. Trimming cost V 0 bases and J 5 bases, with 8 bases left between them. In DNA, the CDR3 is TGCGCCAGCAGCTTGGGGGGCCCCAATGAAAAACTGTTTTTT. It codes for CASSLGGPNEKLFF.

V usage is TRBV7-2 and J usage is TRBJ1-1; unclear D gene. V was clipped by 2 bases and J by 0 bases, with 10 bases between them. This CDR3 comprises 15 residues. Germline V gives CDR1 SGHTA, CDR2 FQGNSA. In DNA, the CDR3 is TGTGCCAGCAGCTTAAGCCCAGGCGTGAACACTGAAGCTTTCTTT. Translated, it gives CASSLSPGVNTEAFF.

About this clone: The germline gene is not matched at one end of the junction; a read error may be the cause. The chain links TRBV4-2 to TRBJ2-1; TRBD1 matches 7 bases. This CDR3 spans 15 amino acids. The germline V gene encodes CDR1 LGHNA and CDR2 YNFKEQ. This CDR3 is CASSQEGGSYNEQLF. CDR3 bases: TGTGCCAGCAGCCAAGAAGGGGGCTCCTACAATGAGCAGCTCTTC.

The V and J genes are TRBV4-3 and TRBJ1-2; D may be TRBD1 (6 bases). Trimming removed 1 base at V and 4 bases at J, with 16 bases between. Per the germline V gene, CDR1 is LGHNA and CDR2 is YSLEER. The CDR3 has 16 amino acids. The CDR3 DNA follows: TGCGCCAGCAGCCAAGTACCTCCCGGGGGGCTCTATGGCTACACCTTC. Protein: CASSQVPPGGLYGYTF.